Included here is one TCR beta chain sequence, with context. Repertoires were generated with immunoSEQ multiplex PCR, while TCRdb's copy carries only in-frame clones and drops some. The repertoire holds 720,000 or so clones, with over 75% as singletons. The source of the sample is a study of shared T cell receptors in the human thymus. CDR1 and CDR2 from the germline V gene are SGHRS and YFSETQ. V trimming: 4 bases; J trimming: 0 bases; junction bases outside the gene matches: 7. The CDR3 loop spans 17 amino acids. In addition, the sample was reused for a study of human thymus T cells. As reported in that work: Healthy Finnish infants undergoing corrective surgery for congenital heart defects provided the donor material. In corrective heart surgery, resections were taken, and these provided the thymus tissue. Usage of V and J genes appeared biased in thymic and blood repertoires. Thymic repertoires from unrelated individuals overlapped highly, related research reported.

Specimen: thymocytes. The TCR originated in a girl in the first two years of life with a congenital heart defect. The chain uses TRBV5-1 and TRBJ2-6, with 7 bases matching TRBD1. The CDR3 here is CASSPGQCSSGANVLTF. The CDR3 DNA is TGCGCCAGCAGCCCGGGACAGTGTTCCTCTGGGGCCAACGTCCTGACTTTC.